This T cell receptor beta chain comes out of a study of shared clonotypes between healthy human individuals. Study findings and constraints: Against clonotypes common to all four donors, non-shared ones had lower generation probabilities. Some naive CD4 clonotypes, roughly 4.5%, turned up in common across four donors. Among the subsets, naive ones generally showed larger estimated richness than memory ones.

The CDR3 consists of 13 residues. CDR1 MNHEY and CDR2 SMNVEV come from the germline V gene (reference sequence). The ends were cut back, 4 bases at V and 7 bases at J, with 11 bases in the middle. Naive CD8 cells, CD45RO-negative and positively selected for CCR7, excluded terminally differentiated effector memory CD45RA+ cells. Concerning this clone itself: Its cognate antigen is unknown.

Some clones are missing from TCRdb's copy, which holds only in-frame ones; the method was immunoSEQ multiplex PCR. The top ten clones hold less than 1.5% of a sample with about 1,800,000 clones, about 95% of them seen once. Sequencing was done on a sample of naive CD8+ T cells sorted from blood. The chain is built from TRBV27 and TRBJ1-5; maybe TRBD1 (5 bases). This TCR came from a man between 18 and 35 years old in good health. The CDR3 nucleotides are TGTGCCAGCAGTTCAGGGTGGGACCAGCCCCAGCATTTT. Translating gives CASSSGWDQPQHF.